The 8 T cell receptor beta chains given below trace back to one sample, sequenced in a study of shared clonotypes between healthy human individuals. Generated by immunoSEQ multiplex PCR, the TCRdb table keeps only in-frame clones and is missing some. Among 2 million to 3 million clones, roughly 93% were seen once, and the ten largest hold 0.36%. Sequences were obtained from naive CD4+ T cells from PBMCs. Specified subset: CD45RA+ positively selected. The receptors come from a man aged 18 to 30 in good health. Some clones in this sample may be carry-over from other donors' samples.

The gene calls are TRBV11-1 and TRBJ2-1; 12 bases are shared with TRBD1. This CDR3 is built from 16 residues. The V gene's germline CDR1 is SGHAT and CDR2 FQDESV (reference sequence). V gave up 10 bases and J gave up 8 bases; unmatched junction bases: 15. DNA for the CDR3: TGTGCCACCCAACTATCAATGGGACAGGGGGCTGATGAGCAGTTCTTC. As protein: CATQLSMGQGADEQFF. The variable domain in full, completed from reference TRBV11-1 and TRBJ2-1, reads EAEVAQSPRYKITEKSQAVAFWCDPISGHATLYWYRQILGQGPELLVQFQDESVVDDSQLPKDRFSAERLKGVDSTLKIQPAELGDSAMYLCATQLSMGQGADEQFFGPGTRLTVL.

J is TRBJ1-2 and V is TRBV6-6, with D possibly matching TRBD1 (6 bases). This CDR3 has 16 amino acids. Trimming shortened V by 9 bases and J by 6 bases, and 26 bases separated the two germline ends. Germline CDR1 and CDR2: MNHNY and SVGAGI (reference sequence). The CDR3: CASFFSPRRGLDGYTF. For the CDR3, the DNA is TGTGCCAGTTTCTTTTCGCCACGCAGGGGCCTCGATGGCTACACCTTC.

V is TRBV28 and J is TRBJ2-7; 10 nucleotides line up with TRBD2. CDR1 and CDR2 from the germline V gene are MDHEN and SYDVKM. The CDR3 has 15 residues. The junction had 7 bases not matched to a gene; V was cut back by 6 bases and J by 2 bases. The CDR3 coding sequence is TGTGCCAGCAGAGCGAGCGGGAGGGGCACCTACGAGCAGTACTTC. It codes for CASRASGRGTYEQYF. Supplemented by reference TRBV28 and TRBJ2-7, the full variable domain reads DVKVTQSSRYLVKRTGEKVFLECVQDMDHENMFWYRQDPGLGLRLIYFSYDVKMKEKGDIPEGYSVSREKKERFSLILESASTNQTSMYLCASRASGRGTYEQYFGPGTRLTVT.

The V call is TRBV6-1, the J call TRBJ2-7; D ambiguous. Germline values: CDR1 MNHNS, CDR2 SASEGT. The CDR3 consists of 11 residues. V lost 6 bases, J lost 3 bases, and 6 bases lay in between. In DNA, the CDR3 is TGTGCCAGCAGAAAAGACTACGAGCAGTACTTC. Amino acids: CASRKDYEQYF.

V usage is TRBV19 and J usage is TRBJ1-4; D call uncertain. Trimming removed 6 bases at V and 0 bases at J, with 8 bases between. CDR1 is LNHDA and CDR2 is SQIVND in the germline V gene (reference sequence). The CDR3 has 14 amino acids. The CDR3 protein is CASSLRPTNEKLFF. CDR3 DNA sequence: TGTGCCAGTAGCTTGAGACCAACTAATGAAAAACTGTTTTTT.

The V and J genes are TRBV29-1 and TRBJ1-2; 10 bases fit TRBD1. From germline, CDR1 is SQVTM and CDR2 ANQGSEA. This CDR3 is built from 15 residues. V lost 0 bases and J lost 2; bases outside the gene matches: 3. The CDR3 sequence is CSVEEPGQGNYGYTF. CDR3 nucleotides: TGCAGCGTTGAAGAACCGGGACAGGGGAACTATGGCTACACCTTC.

The chain employs TRBV4-2 and TRBJ2-1; D unclear. Germline values: CDR1 LGHNA, CDR2 YNFKEQ. The ends were cut back, 0 bases at V and 8 bases at J, with 11 bases in the middle. This CDR3 is built from 14 residues. The CDR3 reads CASSQESLSDEQFF. CDR3 DNA: TGTGCCAGCAGCCAAGAGTCCCTATCCGATGAGCAGTTCTTC.

Details on this clone: Within the sample, other DNA sequences also encode this same CDR3. This chain uses TRBV19 with TRBJ2-7; no clear D. The germline V and J ends were trimmed by 4 bases and 3 bases, with 10 bases remaining between them. CDR3 length: 13 residues. Germline-derived CDR1 and CDR2 are LNHDA and SQIVND (reference sequence). As DNA, the CDR3 is TGTGCCAGTAGTAGCGGTTCTAGCTACGAGCAGTACTTC. Translating it yields CASSSGSSYEQYF.